Below are 25 T cell receptor beta chains sequenced from a single sample in a study of blood T cell repertoires in COVID-19. The table came from immunoSEQ multiplex PCR; TCRdb's copy has only in-frame clones and leaves some out. The table lists roughly 180,000 clones, 86% of them singletons. The sample comprised peripheral blood. The receptors were sampled from a woman under 40 with active or convalescent COVID-19.

The chain employs TRBV11-2 and TRBJ1-6; a weak D match, TRBD1 (5 bases). The CDR3 has 16 residues. V was cut by 2 bases and J by 7 bases, with 15 bases left in between. Germline lookup yields CDR1 SGHAT and CDR2 FQNNGV. CDR3 DNA: TGTGCCAGCAGCTTATGGGCAGGGTCTGGAAATTCACCCCTCCACTTT. It yields the protein CASSLWAGSGNSPLHF.

The chain combines TRBV29-1 with TRBJ2-7, with 9 bases that match TRBD1. Germline CDR1 reads SQVTM; CDR2 reads ANQGSEA. J lost 4 bases, V lost 2 bases, and 12 bases had no gene match. The CDR3 runs to 16 residues. The CDR3: CSVEYPPGQGRYEQYF. The CDR3 DNA is TGCAGCGTTGAATATCCCCCGGGACAGGGAAGGTACGAGCAGTACTTC.

This clone appeared a single time. V is TRBV9 and J is TRBJ1-2; TRBD1 matches at 9 bases. Trimming cost V 3 bases and J 8 bases; bases outside gene matches: 5. This CDR3 spans 13 amino acids. Germline V gives CDR1 SGDLS, CDR2 YYNGEE. The CDR3 coding sequence is TGTGCCAGCAGCGACCGGACAGGGGTAGGCTACACCTTC. Amino acid sequence: CASSDRTGVGYTF. Using reference TRBV9 and TRBJ1-2 for the parts outside the CDR3, the full variable domain is DSGVTQTPKHLITATGQRVTLRCSPRSGDLSVYWYQQSLDQGLQFLIQYYNGEERAKGNILERFSAQQFPDLHSELNLSSLELGDSALYFCASSDRTGVGYTFGSGTRLTVV.

CDR3 DNA: TGTGCCAGCAGTTACTCGTACAGGGTGATCGACGAGCAGTACTTC. The encoded protein is CASSYSYRVIDEQYF. This sequence joins TRBV6-5 and TRBJ2-7; maybe TRBD1 (6 bases). The CDR3 is 15 residues long. V lost 0 bases and J lost 5, with 14 bases in between. Germline CDR1 reads MNHEY; CDR2 reads SVGAGI.

The gene calls are TRBV9 and TRBJ2-7; the D is unclear. Germline V gene lookup returns CDR1 SGDLS and CDR2 YYNGEE. V was cut by 0 bases and J by 4 bases, with 14 bases left in between. The CDR3 covers 15 residues. The CDR3 is CASSVEDTPLYEQYF. The CDR3 nucleotides are TGTGCCAGCAGCGTAGAAGACACCCCTTTATACGAGCAGTACTTC.

V usage is TRBV5-1 and J usage is TRBJ2-1; D possibly corresponds to TRBD2 (6 bases). V lost 0 bases and J 6 bases, leaving 13 bases between the germline ends. Germline V gene lookup returns CDR1 SGHRS and CDR2 YFSETQ. This CDR3 is 15 amino acids long. The CDR3 loop is CASSLVGEVGNEQFF. CDR3 in DNA: TGCGCCAGCAGCTTGGTAGGGGAGGTCGGCAATGAGCAGTTCTTC.

The chain is built from TRBV28 and TRBJ2-7, with D possibly matching TRBD2 (5 bases). V was clipped by 5 bases and J by 2 bases, with 13 bases between them. In germline, CDR1 is MDHEN, CDR2 SYDVKM. This CDR3 region has 14 residues. The DNA for the CDR3 is TGTGCCAGCAGTAAACTAGGCGAGGCCTACGAGCAGTACTTC. Amino acid sequence: CASSKLGEAYEQYF.

This chain uses TRBV4-2 with TRBJ1-3, with D possibly matching TRBD1 (6 bases). Germline V lookup: CDR1 LGHNA, CDR2 YNFKEQ. V was trimmed by 3 bases and J by 0 bases, leaving 15 bases between them. CDR3 length: 17 residues. The CDR3 sequence is CASSQRTASNSGNTIYF. The DNA of the CDR3 is TGTGCCAGCAGCCAGAGGACAGCCAGCAACTCTGGAAACACCATATATTTT.

The chain is built from TRBV6-4 and TRBJ2-3; possible D gene TRBD2, 6 bases. From germline, CDR1 is MRHNA and CDR2 SNTAGT. The CDR3 extends over 14 amino acids. V lost 5 bases to trimming and J lost 6 bases, with 15 bases between them. The CDR3 is CASSLRARGDTQYF. The CDR3 coding sequence is TGTGCCAGCAGTCTCCGGGCACGGGGGGATACGCAGTATTTT.

This clone was seen once. CDR3 sequence: CASLDRGNNSPLHF. The CDR3, as DNA: TGTGCCAGCCTGGACAGGGGAAATAATTCACCCCTCCACTTT. The chain combines TRBV6-5 with TRBJ1-6; 9 positions match TRBD1. The CDR3 has 14 residues. V shed 8 bases and J 5 bases; nucleotides not matched to a gene: 4. Germline V gene sequence: CDR1 MNHEY, CDR2 SVGAGI.

The sample holds one count of this clone. This chain links TRBV5-5 with TRBJ1-3, with D possibly TRBD1 on 6 matching bases. The V gene's germline CDR1 is SGHKS and CDR2 YYEKEE (reference sequence). Trimming shortened V by 6 bases and J by 0 bases, and 13 bases separated the two germline ends. CDR3 size: 15 residues. CDR3 coding DNA: TGTGCCAGCATCGGACAGACGAGCTCTGGAAACACCATATATTTT. This encodes CASIGQTSSGNTIYF. Full variable domain (missing parts from reference TRBV5-5 and TRBJ1-3): DAGVTQSPTHLIKTRGQQVTLRCSPISGHKSVSWYQQVLGQGPQFIFQYYEKEERGRGNFPDRFSARQFPNYSSELNVNALLLGDSALYLCASIGQTSSGNTIYFGEGSWLTVV.

The V gene is TRBV3-1 (or the pseudogene TRBV3-2), the J gene TRBJ2-6, with 10 bases lining up with TRBD2. Germline CDR1 LGHDT, CDR2 YNNKEL (reference sequence). J gave up 4 bases and V 4 bases, and 10 bases lay outside the gene matches. The length of the CDR3 is 18 residues. CDR3 protein: CASSLSGGLARGANVLTF. The CDR3 DNA sequence: TGTGCCAGCAGCCTTTCCGGGGGACTAGCGAGAGGGGCCAACGTCCTGACTTTC.

The chain recombines TRBV19 with TRBJ2-5; TRBD2 matches at 12 bases. The CDR3 runs to 16 residues. The junction had 6 bases not matched to a gene; V was cut back by 3 bases and J by 4 bases. Per the germline V gene, CDR1 is LNHDA and CDR2 is SQIVND (reference sequence). In nucleotides, the CDR3 is TGTGCCAGTAGTATCGTCTCTAGCGGGAGGGGAGAGACCCAGTACTTC. Translating it yields CASSIVSSGRGETQYF.

The chain recombines TRBV3-1 (or the pseudogene TRBV3-2) with TRBJ1-3, with 8 bases fitting TRBD1. This CDR3 has 21 residues. V dropped 4 bases and J dropped 0; count of bases not matched to a gene: 20. Germline CDR1 and CDR2: LGHDT and YNNKEL (reference sequence). CDR3 amino acids: CASSRVFVVGQGIISGNTIYF. The CDR3 bases are TGTGCCAGCAGCCGAGTATTTGTCGTAGGACAGGGCATTATCTCTGGAAACACCATATATTTT.

CDR3 sequence reads: CATIDRDSGNTIYF. The CDR3 DNA reads as TGTGCCACCATTGACAGGGACTCTGGAAACACCATATATTTT. V and J are TRBV28 and TRBJ1-3; TRBD1 aligns across 7 bases. This CDR3 region has 14 residues. V was clipped by 10 bases and J by 0 bases; unmatched bases: 6. The germline V gene has CDR1 MDHEN and CDR2 SYDVKM.

A word on this clone: The junction departs from germline at one end; a sequencing error may be responsible. The chain carries TRBV19 and TRBJ1-2; 8 bases fit TRBD1. Germline values: CDR1 LNHDA, CDR2 SQIVND (reference sequence). The CDR3 consists of 14 residues. CDR3 sequence reads: CASRIGQGNYGYTF. In DNA, the CDR3 is TGTGCCAGTAGGATAGGACAGGGAAACTATGGCTACACCTTC.

The rearrangement links TRBV19 to TRBJ2-1; 9 nucleotides match TRBD1. This CDR3 is built from 17 residues. CDR1 is LNHDA and CDR2 is SQIVND in the germline V gene (reference sequence). V shed 4 bases and J 0 bases; nucleotides not matched to a gene: 7. The CDR3 protein is CASSNVMTGGSYNEQFF. The CDR3 nucleotides read TGTGCCAGTAGTAACGTGATGACAGGGGGCTCCTACAATGAGCAGTTCTTC.

V is TRBV18 and J is TRBJ1-1; D remains ambiguous. The germline V gene has CDR1 KGHSH and CDR2 LQKENI. The CDR3 contains 11 residues. V lost 4 bases, J lost 7 bases, and 7 bases lay in between. CDR3 sequence (DNA): TGTGCCAGCTCACATTCAGATGAAGCTTTCTTT. Translation: CASSHSDEAFF.

The rearrangement links TRBV27 to TRBJ1-1; D is unresolved. This CDR3 region has 15 residues. Germline values: CDR1 MNHEY, CDR2 SMNVEV (reference sequence). Trimming took off 0 bases at V and 1 base at J, with 9 bases between the two ends. The chain's CDR3 is CASSLSRPGNTEAFF. DNA for the CDR3: TGTGCCAGCAGTTTATCGCGCCCAGGGAACACTGAAGCTTTCTTT.

CDR3 in amino acids: CASSYASTAFF. The CDR3 region has the DNA TGTGCCAGCAGTTACGCGTCTACAGCTTTCTTT. The rearrangement joins TRBV6-6 to TRBJ1-1; no clear D gene. Trimming cost V 2 bases and J 10 bases, with 8 bases left between them. The CDR3 runs 11 residues. Germline V gives CDR1 MNHNY, CDR2 SVGAGI (reference sequence).

V is TRBV5-4 and J is TRBJ2-7; 7 bases are shared with TRBD2. The CDR3 consists of 14 residues. Trimming took 2 bases from V and 1 from J; bases not matched to a gene: 3. Per the germline V gene, CDR1 is SGHNT and CDR2 is YYREEE (reference sequence). The CDR3 sequence is CASSFGAGSYEQYF. CDR3 nucleotides: TGTGCCAGCAGCTTTGGAGCGGGGTCCTACGAGCAGTACTTC.

This clone came up a few times. The chain combines TRBV11-2 with TRBJ2-2; TRBD2 matches at 9 bases. Trimming at V came to 1 base and at J to 6 bases, leaving 9 bases not matched to a gene. CDR3 size: 17 residues. In germline, CDR1 is SGHAT, CDR2 FQNNGV. The CDR3 here is CASSLVSGSIRSGELFF. The CDR3 coding sequence is TGTGCCAGCAGCTTAGTTAGCGGGAGTATCCGGTCCGGGGAGCTGTTTTTT.

The chain is built from TRBV5-4 and TRBJ2-3; 8 bases agree with TRBD2. Germline V gives CDR1 SGHNT, CDR2 YYREEE (reference sequence). The length of the CDR3 is 16 residues. Germline trimming cut 0 bases from V and 4 bases from J; bases unmatched to any gene: 7. The CDR3 bases are TGTGCCAGCAGCTTGGCGGGCTCGGGGGGGCCAGATACGCAGTATTTT. Its translation is CASSLAGSGGPDTQYF.

The chain carries TRBV28 and TRBJ1-4; D unresolved. The CDR3 consists of 14 residues. CDR1 is MDHEN and CDR2 is SYDVKM in the germline V gene. V was pared by 3 bases and J by 1 base, with 6 bases between. Here the CDR3 reads CASSFLRTNEKLFF. Here the CDR3 DNA reads TGTGCCAGCAGTTTTCTCAGAACTAATGAAAAACTGTTTTTT.

The chain joins TRBV5-1 to TRBJ1-2, with D maybe TRBD1 (6 bases). Germline-derived CDR1 and CDR2 are SGHRS and YFSETQ. This CDR3 is built from 15 residues. Trimming removed 0 bases from V and 3 bases from J, with 12 bases in between. The CDR3 is CASSLVGARDYGYTF. In nucleotides, the CDR3 is TGCGCCAGCAGCTTGGTGGGGGCGCGGGACTATGGCTACACCTTC.